The 24 T cell receptor beta chains below all came from one sample that was sequenced in a study of OX40 agonist ivuxolimab in advanced cancers. Assay used: immunoSEQ multiplex PCR; TCRdb lists only in-frame clones, some missing. Among some 80,000 clones listed, over 75% were seen once. The starting material was CD4+ or CD8+ T cells sorted from blood, obtained in a trial of the OX40 agonist ivuxolimab. These receptor sequences come from an adult with an advanced solid tumor such as melanoma, head and neck, liver or kidney cancer.

The chain carries TRBV7-9 and TRBJ1-1; no clear D gene. CDR3 size: 14 residues. Germline-derived CDR1 and CDR2 are SEHNR and FQNEAQ (reference sequence). V was shortened by 5 bases and J by 4 bases, with 14 bases between the two germline ends. CDR3 nucleotides: TGTGCCAGCAGCGGAGACGTACCAGGCACTGAAGCTTTCTTT. Its translation: CASSGDVPGTEAFF.

The chain has TRBV7-2 and TRBJ1-2, with a tentative D call TRBD1 (5 bases). Between the trimmed V and J ends, which lost 5 bases and 5 bases, there was a span of 12 bases. CDR1 is SGHTA, CDR2 FQGNSA, per germline. This CDR3 spans 13 amino acids. CDR3 sequence: CASSPEQAYGYTF. CDR3 bases: TGTGCCAGCAGCCCCGAACAGGCTTATGGCTACACCTTC. Filled out from reference TRBV7-2 and TRBJ1-2, the complete variable domain reads GAGVSQSPSNKVTEKGKDVELRCDPISGHTALYWYRQSLGQGLEFLIYFQGNSAPDKSGLPSDRFSAERTGGSVSTLTIQRTQQEDSAVYLCASSPEQAYGYTFGSGTRLTVV.

The chain recombines TRBV7-9 with TRBJ1-2; D not resolved. This CDR3 comprises 12 residues. Between the trimmed V and J ends, which lost 0 bases and 5 bases, there was a span of 4 bases. The germline V gene has CDR1 SEHNR and CDR2 FQNEAQ (reference sequence). The CDR3 loop is CASSLAGYGYTF. The CDR3 DNA is TGTGCCAGCAGCTTAGCGGGGTATGGCTACACCTTC. The whole variable domain, filled in from reference TRBV7-9 and TRBJ1-2, reads DTGVSQNPRHKITKRGQNVTFRCDPISEHNRLYWYRQTLGQGPEFLTYFQNEAQLEKSRLLSDRFSAERPKGSFSTLEIQRTEQGDSAMYLCASSLAGYGYTFGSGTRLTVV.

The genes are TRBV18 and TRBJ2-7; D unclear. The CDR3 is made up of 12 amino acids. Germline CDR1 reads KGHSH; CDR2 reads LQKENI. The germline V and J ends were trimmed by 1 base and 6 bases, with 7 bases remaining between them. In DNA, the CDR3 is TGTGCCAGCTCACCACAGGGTGTCGAGCAGTACTTC. This gives the protein CASSPQGVEQYF.

The chain has TRBV5-1 and TRBJ2-3; TRBD2 aligns across 9 bases. This CDR3 has 15 amino acids. Germline CDR1 and CDR2: SGHRS and YFSETQ. V lost 4 bases and J lost 4; bases outside the gene matches: 7. This CDR3 reads CASSISGGPPDTQYF. DNA of the CDR3: TGCGCCAGCAGCATAAGCGGGGGGCCCCCAGATACGCAGTATTTT.

The gene calls are TRBV4-3 and TRBJ1-4; D is uncertain. Germline loops: CDR1 LGHNA, CDR2 YSLEER. Trimming took off 0 bases at V and 1 base at J, with 12 bases between the two ends. The CDR3 runs 17 residues. The CDR3 DNA reads as TGCGCCAGCAGCCAAGAGCCCATGTACGGAACTAATGAAAAACTGTTTTTT. This translates into CASSQEPMYGTNEKLFF.

This clone showed up just a few times. V is TRBV11-1 and J is TRBJ1-1; TRBD1 is a possible D gene (6 bases). V dropped 4 bases and J dropped 3 bases, with 12 bases sitting between them. The CDR3 has 14 amino acids. Per germline, CDR1 SGHAT and CDR2 FQDESV (reference sequence). CDR3 sequence reads: CASSYRAWDTEAFF. CDR3 DNA: TGTGCCAGCAGCTACAGGGCATGGGACACTGAAGCTTTCTTT.

This chain connects TRBV18 to TRBJ1-3, with no clear D. CDR3 length: 14 residues. Germline V gene lookup returns CDR1 KGHSH and CDR2 LQKENI. Trimming took 0 bases from V and 2 from J, leaving 5 bases between them. The CDR3, as DNA: TGTGCCAGCTCACCACCAACTCCTGGAAACACCATATATTTT. This gives the protein CASSPPTPGNTIYF.

The V and J genes are TRBV5-1 and TRBJ1-4; 8 positions agree with TRBD1. CDR1 is SGHRS and CDR2 is YFSETQ in the germline V gene. There are 15 residues in the CDR3. The J segment lost 0 bases and the V segment lost 5 bases, leaving 3 bases of the junction unmatched. DNA of the CDR3: TGCGCCAGCAGTCCAGGGGGCTCAACTAATGAAAAACTGTTTTTT. As protein: CASSPGGSTNEKLFF.

CDR3 DNA sequence: TGTGCCAGCTCACCTTTGGACCGGGCTCTTGGAAACACCATATATTTT. The encoded protein is CASSPLDRALGNTIYF. V gene TRBV18 combines with J gene TRBJ1-3; no clear D. With 3 bases removed from V and 3 bases from J, the gap between germline ends came to 15 bases. The length of the CDR3 is 16 residues. The germline CDR1 and CDR2 sequences are KGHSH and LQKENI.

This chain connects TRBV4-3 to TRBJ2-1; D not certain. This CDR3 spans 13 amino acids. Germline lookup yields CDR1 LGHNA and CDR2 YSLEER. The V end lost 0 bases, the J end lost 12 bases, and 12 bases lay between the germline ends. CDR3 nucleotides: TGCGCCAGCAGCCAAGAGTTGGTGGACCCGCAGTTCTTC. This encodes CASSQELVDPQFF.

CDR3 region: CASRKVGQETQYF. The CDR3 bases are TGTGCCAGCAGGAAAGTGGGCCAAGAGACCCAGTACTTC. The rearrangement uses TRBV11-2 and TRBJ2-5; no clear D. The germline CDR1 and CDR2 sequences are SGHAT and FQNNGV. The CDR3 covers 13 residues. Trimming cost V 6 bases and J 1 base, with 9 bases left between them. The full variable domain, completed using reference TRBV11-2 and TRBJ2-5, is EAGVAQSPRYKIIEKRQSVAFWCNPISGHATLYWYQQILGQGPKLLIQFQNNGVVDDSQLPKDRFSAERLKGVDSTLKIQPAKLEDSAVYLCASRKVGQETQYFGPGTRLLVL.

The chain has TRBV10-2 and TRBJ2-7; D is perhaps TRBD1 (6 bases). The CDR3 runs 12 residues. Germline CDR1 WSHSY, CDR2 SAAADI. Between the trimmed V and J ends, which lost 6 bases and 6 bases, there was a span of 12 bases. The CDR3: CASSPQGGEQYF. CDR3 nucleotides: TGCGCCAGCAGCCCACAGGGTGGCGAGCAGTACTTC.

This rearrangement joins TRBV4-1 to TRBJ1-1; 7 bases are a match to TRBD1. Germline values: CDR1 MGHRA, CDR2 YSYEKL. The CDR3 is made up of 16 amino acids. Losses at the gene ends were 5 bases for V and 10 bases for J; bases not matched to a gene: 19. The CDR3 is CASSTSSRSRSGGAFF. The CDR3 DNA follows: TGCGCCAGCAGCACTTCATCGAGGTCCCGGTCAGGGGGAGCTTTCTTT.

The genes are TRBV7-7 and TRBJ2-5, with TRBD2 identical over 9 bases. V shed 5 bases, J shed 3 bases, and the junction held 13 bases outside the gene matches. Per the germline V gene, CDR1 is SSHAT and CDR2 is FNYEAQ (reference sequence). The CDR3 spans 17 residues. The CDR3 is CASSQGGLAGEKETQYF. CDR3 coding DNA: TGTGCCAGCAGCCAAGGGGGACTAGCTGGAGAAAAAGAGACCCAGTACTTC.

This clone has just one count. The chain combines TRBV7-2 with TRBJ2-3; D remains unclear. Germline V gene lookup returns CDR1 SGHTA and CDR2 FQGNSA. CDR3 size: 12 residues. V lost 4 bases to trimming and J lost 2 bases, with 4 bases between them. CDR3 sequence reads: CASSSSTDTQYF. CDR3 nucleotides: TGTGCCAGCAGCTCCTCCACAGATACGCAGTATTTT.

The chain uses TRBV2 and TRBJ1-5; D perhaps matches TRBD1 (6 bases). With 6 bases removed from V and 7 bases from J, the gap between germline ends came to 25 bases. Germline CDR1 is SNHLY and CDR2 is FYNNEI. This CDR3 region has 17 residues. CDR3 in amino acids: CASRTEGGGGSRQPQHF. In nucleotides, the CDR3 is TGTGCCAGCAGAACAGAGGGGGGAGGGGGAAGTAGGCAGCCCCAGCATTTT.

The chain recombines TRBV4-1 with TRBJ1-6, with unresolved D. V was pared by 2 bases and J by 3 bases, with 14 bases between. Germline CDR1 reads MGHRA; CDR2 reads YSYEKL. The CDR3 is 17 amino acids. The DNA for the CDR3 is TGCGCCAGCAGCCAATTAGACCTGATGGTCTATAATTCACCCCTCCACTTT. Its translation is CASSQLDLMVYNSPLHF.

The V and J genes are TRBV9 and TRBJ2-7; D is perhaps TRBD1 (6 bases). The CDR3 length is 16 residues. The germline CDR1 and CDR2 sequences are SGDLS and YYNGEE. V was trimmed by 2 bases and J by 2 bases, leaving 17 bases between them. As DNA, the CDR3 is TGTGCCAGCAGCGTCGCAGGTACAGGGTCCACCTACGAGCAGTACTTC. Amino acids: CASSVAGTGSTYEQYF.

CDR3 bases: TGTGCCAGCAGTGAGGAGAATACTCGCAAAGAGACCCAGTACTTC. This translates into CASSEENTRKETQYF. The chain uses TRBV2 and TRBJ2-5; the D is unclear. V lost 3 bases to trimming and J lost 3 bases, with 14 bases between them. The germline V gene encodes CDR1 SNHLY and CDR2 FYNNEI. The CDR3 loop spans 15 amino acids.

This chain links TRBV2 with TRBJ2-3, with TRBD2 as a possible D gene (7 bases). The germline V gene has CDR1 SNHLY and CDR2 FYNNEI. The CDR3 has 15 amino acids. With 7 bases removed from V and 2 bases from J, the gap between germline ends came to 16 bases. For the CDR3, the DNA is TGTGCCAGCACTGACCGGGGGGCTTACACAGATACGCAGTATTTT. Its translation: CASTDRGAYTDTQYF.

The count of this clone is one. The V gene is TRBV29-1, the J gene TRBJ2-2; tentative D call: TRBD1 (6 bases). Germline V gene lookup returns CDR1 SQVTM and CDR2 ANQGSEA. The CDR3 is 15 amino acids. V shed 2 bases and J shed 2 bases, with 12 bases lying between them. The CDR3 sequence is CSVEYHRDNTGELFF. The DNA for the CDR3 is TGCAGCGTTGAATATCACAGGGACAACACCGGGGAGCTGTTTTTT.

The gene calls are TRBV20-1 and TRBJ2-5; D gene ambiguous. V gave up 3 bases and J gave up 4 bases, with 6 bases separating them. This CDR3 spans 11 amino acids. CDR1 DFQATT and CDR2 SNEGSKA come from the germline V gene (reference sequence). As DNA, the CDR3 is TGCAGTGCTAGGTCTAGAGAGACCCAGTACTTC. Its protein product is CSARSRETQYF.

V usage is TRBV6-6 and J usage is TRBJ1-2; D is possibly TRBD1 (6 bases). V lost 7 bases, J lost 8 bases, and 20 bases lay in between. Germline assignment: CDR1 MNHNY and CDR2 SVGAGI (reference sequence). The CDR3 covers 14 residues. The DNA of the CDR3 is TGTGCCAGCACTAGCCCGACAGGTCCCCCGGGCTACACCTTC. Its translation: CASTSPTGPPGYTF.